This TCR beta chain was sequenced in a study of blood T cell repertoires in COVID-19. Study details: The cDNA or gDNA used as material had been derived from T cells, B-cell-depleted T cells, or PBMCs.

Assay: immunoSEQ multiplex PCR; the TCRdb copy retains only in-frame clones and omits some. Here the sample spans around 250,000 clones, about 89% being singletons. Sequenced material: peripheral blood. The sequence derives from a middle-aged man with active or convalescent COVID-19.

This CDR3 is CASSRAGTGDLWGYTF. The CDR3 DNA follows: TGTGCCAGCAGTCGCGCCGGGACAGGGGACCTCTGGGGCTACACCTTC. The rearrangement joins TRBV27 to TRBJ1-2; 10 nucleotides match TRBD1. The V gene's germline CDR1 is MNHEY and CDR2 SMNVEV (reference sequence). This CDR3 comprises 16 residues. The ends lost 5 bases at V and 8 bases at J; junction bases unmatched: 14.